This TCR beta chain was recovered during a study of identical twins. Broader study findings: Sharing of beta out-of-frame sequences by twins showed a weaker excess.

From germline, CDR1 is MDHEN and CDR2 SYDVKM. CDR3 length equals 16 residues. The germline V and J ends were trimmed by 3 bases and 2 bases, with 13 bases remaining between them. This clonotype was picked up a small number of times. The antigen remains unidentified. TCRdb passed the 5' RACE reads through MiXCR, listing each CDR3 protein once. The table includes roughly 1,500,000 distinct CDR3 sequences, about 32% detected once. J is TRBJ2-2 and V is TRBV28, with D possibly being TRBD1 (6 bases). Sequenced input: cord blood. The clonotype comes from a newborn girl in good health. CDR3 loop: CASSFSGTRNTGELFF. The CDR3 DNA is TGTGCCAGCAGTTTTTCCGGGACACGTAACACCGGGGAGCTGTTTTTT.